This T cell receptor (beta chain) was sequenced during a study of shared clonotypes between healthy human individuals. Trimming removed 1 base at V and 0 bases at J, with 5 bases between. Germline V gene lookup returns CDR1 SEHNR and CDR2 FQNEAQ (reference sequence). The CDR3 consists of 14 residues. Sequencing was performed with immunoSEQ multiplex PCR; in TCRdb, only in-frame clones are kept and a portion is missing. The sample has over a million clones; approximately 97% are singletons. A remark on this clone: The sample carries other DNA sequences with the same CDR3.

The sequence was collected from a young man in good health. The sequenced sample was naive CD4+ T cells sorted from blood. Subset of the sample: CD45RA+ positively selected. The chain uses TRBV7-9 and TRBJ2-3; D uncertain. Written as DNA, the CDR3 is TGTGCCAGCAGCTTAGTTGGGAGCACAGATACGCAGTATTTT. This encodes CASSLVGSTDTQYF.